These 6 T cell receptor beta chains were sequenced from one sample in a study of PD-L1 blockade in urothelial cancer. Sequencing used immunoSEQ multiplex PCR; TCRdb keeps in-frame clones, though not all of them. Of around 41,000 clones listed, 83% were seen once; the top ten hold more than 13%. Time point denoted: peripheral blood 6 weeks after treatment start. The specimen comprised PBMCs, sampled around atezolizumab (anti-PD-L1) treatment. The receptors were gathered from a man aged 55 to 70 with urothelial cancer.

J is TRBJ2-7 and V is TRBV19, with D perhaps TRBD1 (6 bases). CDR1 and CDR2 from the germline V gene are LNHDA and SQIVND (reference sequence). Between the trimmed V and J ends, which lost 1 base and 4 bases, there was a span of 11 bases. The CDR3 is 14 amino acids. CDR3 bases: TGTGCCAGTAGTATAGCCAGGGGTGGGTACGAGCAGTACTTC. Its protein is CASSIARGGYEQYF.

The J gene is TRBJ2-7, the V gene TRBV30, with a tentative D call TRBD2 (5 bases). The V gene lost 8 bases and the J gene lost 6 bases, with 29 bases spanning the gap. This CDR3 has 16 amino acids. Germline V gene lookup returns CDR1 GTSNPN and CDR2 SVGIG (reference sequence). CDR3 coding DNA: TGTGCCGGATTAATTATCCGGACTCCAAACCGGATCGAGCAGTACTTC. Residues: CAGLIIRTPNRIEQYF.

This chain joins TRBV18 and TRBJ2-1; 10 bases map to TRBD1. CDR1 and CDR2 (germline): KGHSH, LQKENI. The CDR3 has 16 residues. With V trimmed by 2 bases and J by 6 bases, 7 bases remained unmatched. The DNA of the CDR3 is TGTGCCAGCTCACCAGAGCGGGACAGGGGATCCAATGAGCAGTTCTTC. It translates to CASSPERDRGSNEQFF.

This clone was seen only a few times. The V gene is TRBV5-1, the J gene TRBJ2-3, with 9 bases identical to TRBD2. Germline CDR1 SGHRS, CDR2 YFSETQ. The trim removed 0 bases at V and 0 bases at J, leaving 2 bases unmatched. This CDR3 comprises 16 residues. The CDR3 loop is CASSLERGVSTDTQYF. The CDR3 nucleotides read TGCGCCAGCAGCTTGGAGCGGGGGGTCAGCACAGATACGCAGTATTTT.

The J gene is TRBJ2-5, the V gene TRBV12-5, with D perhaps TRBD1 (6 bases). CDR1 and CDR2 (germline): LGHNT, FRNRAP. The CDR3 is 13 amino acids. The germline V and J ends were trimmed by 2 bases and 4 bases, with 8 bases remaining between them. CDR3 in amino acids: CASGLQGGETQYF. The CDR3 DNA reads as TGTGCTAGTGGTTTGCAAGGGGGAGAGACCCAGTACTTC.

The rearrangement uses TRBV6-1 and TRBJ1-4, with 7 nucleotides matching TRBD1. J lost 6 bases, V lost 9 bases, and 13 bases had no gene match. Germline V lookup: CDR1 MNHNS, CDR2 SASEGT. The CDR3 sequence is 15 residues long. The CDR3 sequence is CASADRPGGHEKLFF. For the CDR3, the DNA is TGTGCCAGTGCGGACAGGCCCGGCGGGCATGAAAAACTGTTTTTT.